Sequencing of this TCR beta chain was carried out in a study of Ad26.COV2.S vaccination and SARS-CoV-2 variants. Study-wide results and limits: Non-spike TCR breadth showed similarity between vaccine and placebo recipients. After vaccination, substantial breadth of spike-specific CD8+ and CD4+ responses was reported. Measurements of TCR breadth and depth may have given underestimates of the total T cell responses.

Assay: immunoSEQ multiplex PCR; the TCRdb copy retains only in-frame clones and omits some. The sample lists 180,000 or so clones; around nine tenths were seen once. The CDR3 runs 15 residues. Trimming removed 6 bases from V and 6 bases from J, with 17 bases in between. Germline CDR1 MNHEY, CDR2 SVGAGI. Remarks on this clone: Antigen unknown.

Sequenced material: peripheral blood, taken after recovery from COVID-19. This chain connects TRBV6-5 to TRBJ1-4, with a possible D match to TRBD1 (6 bases). The sequence came from a human donor who had recovered from COVID-19. CDR3 protein: CASRGASSWDEKLFF. The CDR3 region has the DNA TGTGCCAGCAGGGGGGCTTCCTCGTGGGATGAAAAACTGTTTTTT.